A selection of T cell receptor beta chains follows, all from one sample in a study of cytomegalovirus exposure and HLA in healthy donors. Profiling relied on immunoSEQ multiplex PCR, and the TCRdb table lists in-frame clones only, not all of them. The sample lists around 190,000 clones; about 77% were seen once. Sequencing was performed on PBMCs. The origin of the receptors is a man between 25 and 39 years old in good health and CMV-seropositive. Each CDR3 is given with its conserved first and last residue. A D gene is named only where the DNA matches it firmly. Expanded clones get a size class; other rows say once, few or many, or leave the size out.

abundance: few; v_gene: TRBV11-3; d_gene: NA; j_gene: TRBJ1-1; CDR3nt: TGTGCCAGCAGCTTCGAGGGCAAGAACACTGAAGCTTTCTTT; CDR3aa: CASSFEGKNTEAFF
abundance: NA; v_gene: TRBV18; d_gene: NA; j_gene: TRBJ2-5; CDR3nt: TGTGCCAGCTCCCCGAGGCAAGAGACCCAGTACTTC; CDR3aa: CASSPRQETQYF
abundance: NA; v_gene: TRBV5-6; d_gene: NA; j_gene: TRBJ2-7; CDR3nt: TGTGCCAGCAGCCGCGGACAGACTCTCTCCTACGAGCAGTACTTC; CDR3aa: CASSRGQTLSYEQYF
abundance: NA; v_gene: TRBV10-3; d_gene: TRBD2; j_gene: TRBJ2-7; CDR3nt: TGTGCCATCAGTGAACTAGGGACTAGCGGGAGGTACGAGCAGTACTTC; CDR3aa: CAISELGTSGRYEQYF
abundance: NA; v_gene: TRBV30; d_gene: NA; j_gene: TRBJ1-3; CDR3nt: TGTGCCTGGAGTGTACGGGGGGGTGGAAACACCATATATTTT; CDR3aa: CAWSVRGGGNTIYF
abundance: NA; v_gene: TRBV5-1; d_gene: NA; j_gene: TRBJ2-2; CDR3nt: NA; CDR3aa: CASILDPGLNTGELFF
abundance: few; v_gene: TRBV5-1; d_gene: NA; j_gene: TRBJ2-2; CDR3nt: TGCGCCAGCAGCCCCTCGGGGAGGGGGTATATCGGGGAGCTGTTTTTT; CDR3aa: CASSPSGRGYIGELFF
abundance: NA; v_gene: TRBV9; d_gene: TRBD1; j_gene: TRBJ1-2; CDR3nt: TGTGCCAGCAGCGCGAACAGGGGAAGCTATGGCTACACCTTC; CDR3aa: CASSANRGSYGYTF
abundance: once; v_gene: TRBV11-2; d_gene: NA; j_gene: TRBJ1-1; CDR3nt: TGTGCCAGCAGCTCAGACCCGAGGGAAGCTTTCTTT; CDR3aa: CASSSDPREAFF
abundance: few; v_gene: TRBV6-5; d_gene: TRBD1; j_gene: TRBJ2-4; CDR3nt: TGTGCCAGCAGTGACGGACAGGGGTTGGGCATTCAGTACTTC; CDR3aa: CASSDGQGLGIQYF
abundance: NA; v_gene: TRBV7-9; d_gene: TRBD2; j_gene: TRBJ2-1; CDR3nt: TGTGCCAGCAGCCCGGGACTAGCGAGGAATGAGCAGTTCTTC; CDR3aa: CASSPGLARNEQFF
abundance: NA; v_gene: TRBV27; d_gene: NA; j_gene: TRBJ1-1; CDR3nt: TGTGCCAGCAGCCAGGGGCGGAACACTGAAGCTTTCTTT; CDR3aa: CASSQGRNTEAFF
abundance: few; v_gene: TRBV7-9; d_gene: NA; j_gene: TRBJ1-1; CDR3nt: TGTGCCAGCAGCTCAACAGGGAACACTGAAGCTTTCTTT; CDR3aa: CASSSTGNTEAFF
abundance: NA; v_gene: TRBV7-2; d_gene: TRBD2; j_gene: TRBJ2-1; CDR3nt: TGTGCCAGCAGCTTAGTTCGGGCTAGCGGGAGGAATTCCTACAATGAGCAGTTCTTC; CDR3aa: CASSLVRASGRNSYNEQFF
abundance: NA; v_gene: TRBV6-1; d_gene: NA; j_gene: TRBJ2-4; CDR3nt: TGTGCCAGCAGTGAATACGGCAAGGGACTAGCCAAAAACATTCAGTACTTC; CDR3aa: CASSEYGKGLAKNIQYF
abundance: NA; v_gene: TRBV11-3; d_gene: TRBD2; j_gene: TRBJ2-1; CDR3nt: TGTGCCAGCAGCCCGAGACTAGCGGGGGGGCCGGATGAGCAGTTCTTC; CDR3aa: CASSPRLAGGPDEQFF
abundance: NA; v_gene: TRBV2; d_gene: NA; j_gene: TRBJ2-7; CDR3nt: TGTGCCAGCAGTCCCGCGGGGTACGAGCAGTACTTC; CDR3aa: CASSPAGYEQYF
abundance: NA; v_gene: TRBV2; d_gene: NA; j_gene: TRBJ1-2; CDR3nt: TGTGCCAGCCGACAGCCCAACGTAAACTATGGCTACACCTTC; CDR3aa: CASRQPNVNYGYTF
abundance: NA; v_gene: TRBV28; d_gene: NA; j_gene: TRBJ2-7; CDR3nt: TGTGCCAGCAGTATTTCGTACGAGCAGTACTTC; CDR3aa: CASSISYEQYF
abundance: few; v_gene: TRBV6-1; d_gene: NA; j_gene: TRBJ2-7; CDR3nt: TGTGCCAGCCGAGAGTCGTATGACGAGCAGTACTTC; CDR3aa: CASRESYDEQYF